This TCR beta chain is drawn from a study of T cell repertoires in cytomegalovirus infection. The wider study: HLA-B-restricted CMV epitopes that are well studied were used alongside recently identified HLA-C-restricted ones. Indications came from public TCR beta signatures; they pointed to CMV infection and to a matching HLA type.

Study-wide results and limits: HLA-C-restricted CMV-specific TCR beta clonotypes were dominant in the ex vivo response. Totalled public TCR beta family frequency picked out people who carried CMV plus the relevant HLA.

TCRdb reanalysed the reads using MiXCR and keeps one entry per CDR3 protein. Here the sample spans hundreds of thousands of distinct CDR3 sequences, roughly a third being singletons. This clonotype was seen at least ten times. The antigen is undetermined. V lost 5 bases and J 0 bases, leaving 14 bases between the germline ends. CDR3 length: 16 residues. Germline-derived CDR1 and CDR2 are SGHTA and FQGNSA. The chain uses TRBV7-2 and TRBJ1-5; possible D gene TRBD1, 6 bases. The receptor was derived from a human donor in good health (CMV status not recorded). Some clones in this sample may be carry-over from other donors' samples. Material: cultured PBMCs, obtained from culture after CMV antigen stimulation. This CDR3 is CASSARTAHSNQPQHF. CDR3 coding DNA: TGTGCCAGCAGCGCCCGGACAGCCCATAGCAATCAGCCCCAGCATTTT.